Listed below are T cell receptor beta chains from one sample, sequenced in a study of control samples from healthy donors and cancer patients. Libraries were prepared by immunoSEQ multiplex PCR; TCRdb keeps only in-frame clonotypes and omits some of them. The sample yields 150,000 to 200,000 clones, approximately 96% seen once. Sequenced material: blood. Source of these receptors: a woman between 40 and 55 years old in good health. The CDR3 runs from the conserved cysteine through the conserved F or W. D genes are given only for firm matches. Where a row states a size, it is once, few, many or the class of an expanded clone; other rows omit it.

D	V	size	J	DNA	CDR3
-	TRBV19	-	TRBJ1-1	TGTGCCAGTTCCCTTTGGCGGACAATGAACACTGAAGCTTTCTTT	CASSLWRTMNTEAFF
TRBD1	TRBV6-5	-	TRBJ1-6	TGTGCCAGCAGTAGAAGGGACAGAGGTGATTCACCCCTCCACTTT	CASSRRDRGDSPLHF
-	TRBV5-8	-	TRBJ1-5	TGTGCCAGCAGCTTGGGGCAGGGAGACAATCAGCCCCAGCATTTT	CASSLGQGDNQPQHF
-	TRBV19	few	TRBJ1-4	TGTGCCAGCACCGGACGGGCAACTAATGAAAAACTGTTTTTT	CASTGRATNEKLFF
-	TRBV6-5	-	TRBJ2-7	TGTGCCAGCAGTTACTCAGGCTCGTACGAGCAGTACTTC	CASSYSGSYEQYF
TRBD1	TRBV10-3	-	TRBJ1-2	TGTGCCTCCCAGAAGACAGGGAATGACTATGGCTACACCTTC	CASQKTGNDYGYTF
-	TRBV10-3	once	TRBJ1-1	TGTGCCATCAGTGGGACAGTAATGAACACTGAAGCTTTCTTT	CAISGTVMNTEAFF
TRBD2	TRBV7-2	-	TRBJ2-1	TGTGCCAGCAGCTTAGTACGGGGACTAGCGTTCAATGAGCAGTTCTTC	CASSLVRGLAFNEQFF
TRBD1	TRBV27	once	TRBJ1-1	TGTGCCAGCAGTTTCTCCTCGGGACAGGGAAGAGATACTGAAGCTTTCTTT	CASSFSSGQGRDTEAFF
-	TRBV5-1	-	TRBJ2-5	TGCGCCAGCAGCTTGGAATTGGTCCAGTGGGGATACCAAGAGACCCAGTACTTC	CASSLELVQWGYQETQYF
TRBD2	TRBV18	-	TRBJ2-1	TGTGCCAGCTCACCACCAGCGGGGGTCTACCATGAGCAGTTCTTC	CASSPPAGVYHEQFF
-	TRBV18	-	TRBJ2-5	TGTGCCAGCTCACCCTCACGACAAGAGACCCAGTACTTC	CASSPSRQETQYF
-	TRBV6-2/TRBV6-3	-	TRBJ2-1	TGTGCCAGCAGTTACGGCGGGACAGCATACAATGAGCAGTTCTTC	CASSYGGTAYNEQFF
-	TRBV4-3	-	TRBJ2-7	TGCGCCAGCAGCCAAGACTTCTGGGCCTACGAGCAGTACTTC	CASSQDFWAYEQYF
-	TRBV15	-	TRBJ2-7	TGTGCCACCAGTAGAGACTCCCAGTCTTACGAGCAGTACTTC	CATSRDSQSYEQYF
TRBD2	TRBV11-3	once	TRBJ2-1	TGTGCCAGCAGCCCCGGGCTAGCGGGAGGGCCCTCCTACAATGAGCAGTTCTTC	CASSPGLAGGPSYNEQFF
-	TRBV4-2	-	TRBJ1-1	TGTGCCAGCAGCCAAGATCAGGGCACTGAAGCTTTCTTT	CASSQDQGTEAFF
TRBD2	TRBV19	-	TRBJ2-1	TGTGCCAGTAGTGGCTCGGGGACTAGCGGGATCGGGGAGCAGTTCTTC	CASSGSGTSGIGEQFF
-	TRBV20-1	once	TRBJ1-1	TGCAGTGCTAGTCTACTCTTGAGGTATAACACTGAAGCTTTCTTT	CSASLLLRYNTEAFF
-	TRBV19	-	TRBJ2-5	TGTGCCAGTAGTATTCCAGGGATCAAAGAGACCCAGTACTTC	CASSIPGIKETQYF
-	TRBV3-1/TRBV3-2	-	TRBJ1-1	TGTGCCAGCAGCCAAGAGCCCTCCGTAGAAGCTTTCTTT	CASSQEPSVEAFF
-	TRBV19	-	TRBJ1-5	TGTGCCAGTAGTGCTCTACAGGGACCCGATCAGCCCCAGCATTTT	CASSALQGPDQPQHF
-	TRBV30	-	TRBJ1-5	TGTGCCTGGAACGACCGGCGGTATCAGCCCCAGCATTTT	CAWNDRRYQPQHF
TRBD2	TRBV5-1	-	TRBJ2-1	TGCGCCAGCAGCGCCAGGGTGGGGAGGGATGAGCAGTTCTTC	CASSARVGRDEQFF
-	TRBV9	-	TRBJ1-1	TGTGCCAGCAGCGCGTGGGACATTCCATGGAGCACTGAAGCTTTCTTT	CASSAWDIPWSTEAFF
-	TRBV4-3	-	TRBJ1-2	TGCGCCAGCAGCCAAGAAGGTATCCGGCCCAACTATGGCTACACCTTC	CASSQEGIRPNYGYTF
TRBD2	TRBV7-2	-	TRBJ2-5	TGTGCCAGCAGCCCGTATGGACTAGCGGGAGGGCCGACTTCCGAGACCCAGTACTTC	CASSPYGLAGGPTSETQYF
TRBD2	TRBV25-1	-	TRBJ2-1	TGTGCCAGCAGTGAGTCTACTAGCGGGAGGCCGGGGTACAATGAGCAGTTCTTC	CASSESTSGRPGYNEQFF
-	TRBV7-9	-	TRBJ1-2	TGTGCCAGCAGCTTGCATCAGGCGAACTATGGCTACACCTTC	CASSLHQANYGYTF
-	TRBV7-9	-	TRBJ1-5	TGTGCCAGCAGCTTAGGAGGTGCGGGCAATCAGCCCCAGCATTTT	CASSLGGAGNQPQHF
TRBD2	TRBV6-5	-	TRBJ2-1	TGTGCCAGCAGTTTAGCGGGGGGGCCGAATGAGCAGTTCTTC	CASSLAGGPNEQFF
TRBD2	TRBV27	-	TRBJ2-2	TGTGCCAGCAGCTTAGGTCTAGCGGGAGCGGGGGAGCTGTTTTTT	CASSLGLAGAGELFF
TRBD2	TRBV19	-	TRBJ2-2	TGTGCCAGTAGTATTCGACTAGCGGGAGTTGGGGAGCTGTTTTTT	CASSIRLAGVGELFF
-	TRBV3-1/TRBV3-2	-	TRBJ2-7	TGTGCCAGCAGCCAAACAGGGCCCCTCCGGAGAGTGGGGCAGTACTTC	CASSQTGPLRRVGQYF
-	TRBV4-1	once	TRBJ1-2	TGCGCCAGCAGCCAAGATCCCCCCAGCGTGGCAACTAACTATGGCTACACCTTC	CASSQDPPSVATNYGYTF
TRBD1	TRBV19	-	TRBJ2-1	TGTGCCAGTAGTCAACAGGGGGGTGTATCCTACAATGAGCAGTTCTTC	CASSQQGGVSYNEQFF
-	TRBV10-3	-	TRBJ2-7	TGTGCCATCAGTGAGTCTACTGGGGTTGGGTGGAACGAGCAGTACTTC	CAISESTGVGWNEQYF
-	TRBV19	-	TRBJ1-3	TGTGCCAGTAGTGTGGGCCCGAGCTCTGGAAACACCATATATTTT	CASSVGPSSGNTIYF
-	TRBV6-2/TRBV6-3	once	TRBJ1-1	TGTGCCAGCAGTTTCGGCTCGGGAGTGAACACTGAAGCTTTCTTT	CASSFGSGVNTEAFF
-	TRBV5-1	-	TRBJ1-4	TGCGCCAGCAGCTTGGCCTCAAGGGAGGAAAAACTGTTTTTT	CASSLASREEKLFF
-	TRBV6-1	-	TRBJ1-1	TGTGCCAGCAGTGAATATGTGGGGACCACTGAAGCTTTCTTT	CASSEYVGTTEAFF
-	TRBV24-1	-	TRBJ2-1	TGTGCCACCAGTGATTTCGATGAGCAGTTCTTC	CATSDFDEQFF
TRBD1	TRBV12-3/TRBV12-4	-	TRBJ1-1	TGTGCCAGCAGGGGGACAGTGAACACTGAAGCTTTCTTT	CASRGTVNTEAFF
TRBD2	TRBV5-1	-	TRBJ2-7	TGCGCCAGCAGCTTCCGCGGGAGAATCCACGAGCAGTACTTC	CASSFRGRIHEQYF
-	TRBV6-6	-	TRBJ2-5	TGTGCCAGCAGTTACTCGACTAACCTCCAAGAGACCCAGTACTTC	CASSYSTNLQETQYF
-	TRBV4-3	-	TRBJ2-1	TGCGCCAGCAGCCGCAGCAATGAGCAGTTCTTC	CASSRSNEQFF
-	TRBV7-9	-	TRBJ1-1	TGTGCCAGCAGCTTAGATATGAACACTGAAGCTTTCTTT	CASSLDMNTEAFF
TRBD1	TRBV19	-	TRBJ1-1	TGTGCCAGTAGTATTGACAGGGGAGGATTGAACACTGAAGCTTTCTTT	CASSIDRGGLNTEAFF
-	TRBV6-2/TRBV6-3	-	TRBJ1-1	TGTGCCAGCAGTTACCCCAGAGAAACTGAAGCTTTCTTT	CASSYPRETEAFF
TRBD1	TRBV3-1/TRBV3-2	-	TRBJ1-6	TGTGCCAGCAGCCAAGACACAGGGGGGAGAAATTCACCCCTCCACTTT	CASSQDTGGRNSPLHF
TRBD1	TRBV7-2	-	TRBJ1-2	TGTGCCAGCAGCTTAGCGATGGGACAGACCTTC	CASSLAMGQTF
-	TRBV27	-	TRBJ1-2	TGTGCCAGCAGTCCGGACAGCTATAACTATGGCTACACCTTC	CASSPDSYNYGYTF